This T cell receptor (beta chain) was sequenced in a study of blood T cell repertoires in COVID-19. Data came from immunoSEQ multiplex PCR; TCRdb stores just in-frame clones and leaves some out. The sample has roughly 70,000 clones, 80% to 85% seen once. This clone came up once. Material: peripheral blood. The source is a human donor in a cohort sampled during active COVID-19.

CDR3 in DNA: TGCGCCAGCAGCCAATCCCTAGCGGGGGCCAGATATAGCACAGATACGCAGTATTTT. It yields the protein CASSQSLAGARYSTDTQYF. The gene calls are TRBV4-1 and TRBJ2-3; 10 nucleotides line up with TRBD2. The CDR3 is 19 amino acids. J was trimmed by 0 bases and V by 2 bases; bases with no gene match: 11. CDR1 and CDR2 (germline): MGHRA, YSYEKL.